This is a list of T cell receptor beta chains from one sample in a study of CD8 T cells in Susac syndrome. MiXCR, run by TCRdb on the immunoSEQ multiplex PCR reads, gives a single entry per CDR3 protein. The sample holds roughly 140,000 distinct CDR3 sequences; about 95% are singletons and the top ten take 0.14% to 0.15%. The sample taken for sequencing was CD8+ T cells from PBMCs. The receptor source for this set is a human donor with multiple sclerosis. Each CDR3 is given without its conserved first and last residue. Expanded clones get a size class; other rows say once, few or many, or leave the size out.

13 | TRBJ1-2 | - | TRBV20-1 | SALIASSHNYGYT
11 | TRBJ2-1 | - | TRBV6-5 | ASRPLDSFEQF
11 | TRBJ1-1 | - | TRBV24-1 | ATSAGGGTEAF
10 | TRBJ1-2 | few | TRBV27 | ASSPSGYGYT
15 | TRBJ2-2 | - | TRBV25-1 | ASSGTGDLPGTGELF
10 | TRBJ1-2 | - | TRBV29-1 | SVDYQGAGYT
13 | TRBJ2-2 | - | TRBV9 | ASSAAGGQAGELF
12 | TRBJ2-1 | - | TRBV13 | ATPRAGARVEQF
10 | TRBJ2-1 | few | TRBV7-9 | ASSSGGNEQF
9 | TRBJ1-2 | - | TRBV29-1 | SAGGDYGYT
14 | TRBJ2-7 | - | TRBV7-9 | ASSSFYRDGGYEQY
15 | TRBJ2-6 | - | TRBV20-1 | SASGDPTGSGANVLT
13 | TRBJ2-7 | - | TRBV4-1 | ASSLKTGASYEQY
11 | TRBJ1-6 | - | TRBV3-1 | ASSQQGISPLH
12 | TRBJ2-1 | - | TRBV7-8 | ASSWRHRKDEQF
14 | TRBJ2-2 | - | TRBV4-2 | ASSLGVGAPTGELF
12 | TRBJ2-3 | - | TRBV29-1 | SVVGGIGTDTQY
15 | TRBJ2-7 | - | TRBV29-1 | SVEIGTSGGGTYEQY
13 | TRBJ2-1 | - | TRBV9 | ASSQSDGSYNEQF
13 | TRBJ1-2 | - | TRBV10-2 | ASSEGNRAFYGYT
11 | TRBJ1-2 | - | TRBV29-1 | SVDFTGIYGYT
12 | TRBJ1-1 | - | TRBV9 | ASSAGLLNTEAF
11 | TRBJ1-1 | - | TRBV5-1 | ASSLTADTEAF
13 | TRBJ2-5 | - | TRBV29-1 | SVVGGPNTGETQY
15 | TRBJ2-3 | - | TRBV7-6 | ASSSGGVAGNTDTQY
12 | TRBJ2-4 | - | TRBV12-3/TRBV12-4 | ASTSGGAKNIQY
15 | TRBJ2-3 | - | TRBV15 | ATSRGTGAEGTDTQY
17 | TRBJ2-4 | - | TRBV14 | ASSQEWASGGVAKNIQY
10 | TRBJ2-7 | - | TRBV30 | AWSGDSTEQY
14 | TRBJ2-3 | - | TRBV3-1 | ASSQVSGIGTDTQY
13 | TRBJ2-3 | once | TRBV12-3/TRBV12-4 | ASSHPLRAGDTQY
11 | TRBJ2-1 | - | TRBV24-1 | ATSSGGAFEQF
12 | TRBJ2-4 | - | TRBV20-1 | SADRDLRKNIQY
14 | TRBJ2-3 | - | TRBV3-1 | ASSQDPWEWGDTQY
13 | TRBJ2-7 | - | TRBV6-5 | ASSGRGVRAYEQY
15 | TRBJ1-5 | once | TRBV7-2 | ASSSGTGLIGNQPQH
11 | TRBJ1-2 | once | TRBV30 | AWSVRGTGGYT
11 | TRBJ2-5 | - | TRBV7-9 | ASSLRPRETQY
12 | TRBJ1-1 | - | TRBV27 | ASNGGMKNTEAF
11 | TRBJ2-3 | - | TRBV29-1 | SAPGQGTDTQY
12 | TRBJ2-2 | - | TRBV29-1 | SVGTGRDTGELF
11 | TRBJ2-7 | - | TRBV13 | ASSRTDSYEQY
9 | TRBJ1-1 | - | TRBV7-9 | ASSFGQEAF
12 | TRBJ2-3 | - | TRBV2 | ASRTSGFTDTQY
10 | TRBJ1-6 | - | TRBV20-1 | SARDGLPPLH
8 | TRBJ1-4 | - | TRBV29-1 | SVAGKKLF
12 | TRBJ2-5 | - | TRBV20-1 | SAQLTGGMETQY
12 | TRBJ2-7 | - | TRBV20-1 | SANKDRRPYEQY
9 | TRBJ2-7 | - | TRBV25-1 | ASSSAGEQY
10 | TRBJ1-1 | once | TRBV29-1 | SLGGLNTEAF
11 | TRBJ2-7 | once | TRBV9 | ASSVEEGYEQY
11 | TRBJ2-3 | - | TRBV29-1 | SVVMRDTDTQY
12 | TRBJ1-4 | - | TRBV13 | ASSLREEDEKLF
12 | TRBJ2-1 | once | TRBV28 | ASSPRVIDNEQF
11 | TRBJ2-1 | - | TRBV11-2 | ASSLVPSREQF